The rows below give T cell receptor beta chains drawn from one sample of a study of human T cells and chemical hapten exposure. TCRdb called the RACE reads again in MiXCR, with one record for every CDR3 protein. The data hold 69,000 or so distinct CDR3 sequences, with about a tenth observed a single time. This sample comprised whole blood, obtained in connection with sensitization to the hapten diphenylcyclopropenone (DPC). Receptors originate from a woman aged 50 to 60 with alopecia areata. Some clones in this sample may be carry-over from other donors' samples. CDR3s include the opening cysteine and the closing phenylalanine or tryptophan.

CDR3 length,V gene,CDR3 protein
12,TRBV20-1,CSASDNSYEQYF
14,TRBV2,CASSDDTGHEKLFF
14,TRBV18,CASSPQAPNSPLHF
13,TRBV9,CASSVGPDTEAFF
19,TRBV12-3/TRBV12-4,CASSSTQPGLAGVTDTQYF
11,TRBV20-1,CRRADEHEQYF
13,TRBV7-7,CASSLELYNEQFF
12,TRBV29-1,CSVRGQGLEQYF
15,TRBV7-9,CASSLFAGVNTEAFF
14,TRBV12-3/TRBV12-4,CASSLEQASSPLHF
15,TRBV12-3/TRBV12-4,CASSRTGGKGTEAFF
18,TRBV6-5,CASSYSTRGAGSGNTIYF
14,TRBV6-6,CASSGGSGNQPQHF
12,TRBV12-3/TRBV12-4,CASSPGKAGYTF
16,TRBV11-2,CASSLEGGYAYNEQFF
11,TRBV29-1,CSSRQGNGYTF
14,TRBV20-1,CSASGLAGEKELFF
16,TRBV12-3/TRBV12-4,CASSWGSGQSQETQYF